This entry is about one TCR beta chain. Trimming removed 7 bases from V and 0 bases from J; junction bases left unmatched: 10. Germline lookup yields CDR1 MNHEY and CDR2 SVGEGT. The CDR3 totals 18 residues. The sample originates from a study of blood T cell repertoires in COVID-19. Looking at the study overall: Acute and convalescent COVID-19 specimens originated in the United States, Italy and Spain. The cDNA or gDNA used as material had been derived from T cells, B-cell-depleted T cells, or PBMCs.

The authors' processing: For nucleated cells, counts were estimated from reference gene primer amplification. Here immunoSEQ multiplex PCR was the method, and the copy in TCRdb shows in-frame clones only, minus some. That table furnishes V, J and clone size, whereas the DNA furnished D and trimming. The sample contains 200,000 to 300,000 clones, around nine tenths of which appear only once. The clonotype originates from a man older than 75 with acute or convalescent COVID-19. The chain links TRBV6-2 or TRBV6-3 to TRBJ1-3, with 12 bases identical to TRBD1. The sample taken for sequencing was peripheral blood. The CDR3 loop is CASTPFGTGGDSGNTIYF. The CDR3, as DNA: TGTGCCAGCACCCCATTTGGGACAGGGGGCGACTCTGGAAACACCATATATTTT.